The present entry profiles one T cell receptor beta chain with its context. This sample was included in a study of blood T cell repertoires in COVID-19. About the study: The origin of the acute and convalescent COVID-19 samples was the United States, Italy and Spain.

The protocol was immunoSEQ multiplex PCR, while the TCRdb copy is restricted to in-frame clones and leaves out a portion. The sample consists of roughly 60,000 clones, 80% to 90% of them appearing once. CDR1 LGHDT and CDR2 YNNKEL come from the germline V gene (reference sequence). Trimming stripped 0 bases from V and 5 bases from J, with 16 bases between. This CDR3 spans 16 amino acids. The sequence derives from a man aged 40-49 years with acute or convalescent COVID-19. The sample was peripheral blood. V and J are TRBV3-1 (or the pseudogene TRBV3-2) and TRBJ1-2; D is uncertain. CDR3 DNA: TGTGCCAGCAGCCAAGACGGTCCCCGCTTTACTTATGGCTACACCTTC. It translates to CASSQDGPRFTYGYTF.